The 32 T cell receptor beta chains below were found in one sample sequenced in a study of blood T cell repertoires in COVID-19. Method: immunoSEQ multiplex PCR; TCRdb's copy keeps in-frame clones and lacks some. Here the sample spans 190,000 or so clones, about 87% being singletons. The sequencing sample was made of peripheral blood. These receptors came from a man aged 40-49 years with active or convalescent COVID-19.

The V gene is TRBV29-1, the J gene TRBJ1-2, with D perhaps matching TRBD1 (5 bases). The CDR3 runs to 13 residues. CDR1 and CDR2 from the germline V gene are SQVTM and ANQGSEA. V was cut by 3 bases and J by 8 bases, with 16 bases left in between. CDR3 nucleotide sequence: TGCAGCGTTGATTTCCCAGGGTCCTACGGCTACACCTTC. It encodes CSVDFPGSYGYTF.

The chain joins TRBV4-3 to TRBJ1-1, with D unresolved. This CDR3 has 13 residues. The germline CDR1 and CDR2 sequences are LGHNA and YSLEER. Trimming shortened V by 4 bases and J by 3 bases, and 9 bases separated the two germline ends. CDR3 region: CASSRRWDTEAFF. In DNA, the CDR3 is TGCGCCAGCAGCCGCAGGTGGGACACTGAAGCTTTCTTT.

This clone was counted only a few times. The J gene is TRBJ2-2, the V gene TRBV9; no firm D call. CDR1 is SGDLS, CDR2 YYNGEE, per germline. Trimming pared 0 bases from V and 3 bases from J, leaving 6 bases between. This CDR3 comprises 14 residues. The CDR3 DNA reads as TGTGCCAGCAGCGTAGCTACCTACACCGGGGAGCTGTTTTTT. As protein: CASSVATYTGELFF. The full variable domain, rest sourced from reference TRBV9 and TRBJ2-2, is DSGVTQTPKHLITATGQRVTLRCSPRSGDLSVYWYQQSLDQGLQFLIQYYNGEERAKGNILERFSAQQFPDLHSELNLSSLELGDSALYFCASSVATYTGELFFGEGSRLTVL.

This chain uses TRBV19 with TRBJ1-5, with D perhaps TRBD1 (5 bases). The germline V and J ends were trimmed by 6 bases and 10 bases, with 13 bases remaining between them. The CDR3 consists of 12 residues. CDR1 is LNHDA, CDR2 SQIVND, per germline (reference sequence). The CDR3 here is CASSREGKPQHF. DNA for the CDR3: TGTGCCAGTAGCCGGGAGGGGAAACCCCAGCATTTT.

This chain connects TRBV30 to TRBJ2-1; TRBD1 aligns across 9 bases. The V gene's germline CDR1 is GTSNPN and CDR2 SVGIG (reference sequence). CDR3 length: 13 amino acids. Losses at the gene ends were 8 bases for V and 6 bases for J; bases not matched to a gene: 8. This chain's CDR3 is CALSGQGSNEQFF. CDR3 coding DNA: TGTGCCCTTTCGGGACAGGGATCCAATGAGCAGTTCTTC.

V usage is TRBV6-2 or TRBV6-3 and J usage is TRBJ2-5; weak D call: TRBD2 (5 bases). Germline V gene lookup returns CDR1 MNHEY and CDR2 SVGEGT. The CDR3 runs to 14 residues. Trimming cost V 1 base and J 3 bases, with 9 bases left between them. The CDR3 protein is CASSYLLGEETQYF. Here the CDR3 DNA reads TGTGCCAGCAGTTACTTACTAGGTGAAGAGACCCAGTACTTC.

The V and J genes are TRBV14 and TRBJ2-3; unclear D gene. The V gene's germline CDR1 is SGHDN and CDR2 FVKESK. The CDR3 runs 13 residues. Trimming cost V 1 base and J 7 bases, with 9 bases left between them. CDR3: CASSQVTRNTQYF. The DNA of the CDR3 is TGTGCCAGCAGCCAAGTTACTCGAAATACGCAGTATTTT.

The chain combines TRBV25-1 with TRBJ2-3, with TRBD1 matching 8 bases. This CDR3 contains 17 residues. The V gene's germline CDR1 is MGHDK and CDR2 SYGVNS. Unmatched junction bases numbered 6, after V lost 0 bases and J lost 1 base. Here the CDR3 reads CASSEYQTGDGTDTQYF. DNA of the CDR3: TGTGCCAGCAGTGAATACCAGACAGGGGATGGCACAGATACGCAGTATTTT.

J is TRBJ2-5 and V is TRBV9, with 12 bases matching TRBD2. Germline-derived CDR1 and CDR2 are SGDLS and YYNGEE. The CDR3 contains 14 residues. V shed 4 bases and J 4 bases; nucleotides not matched to a gene: 2. In DNA, the CDR3 is TGTGCCAGCAGCCAGACTAGCGGGGGAGAGACCCAGTACTTC. Protein sequence: CASSQTSGGETQYF. Full variable domain (rest looked up from reference TRBV9 and TRBJ2-5): DSGVTQTPKHLITATGQRVTLRCSPRSGDLSVYWYQQSLDQGLQFLIQYYNGEERAKGNILERFSAQQFPDLHSELNLSSLELGDSALYFCASSQTSGGETQYFGPGTRLLVL.

The chain couples TRBV11-2 to TRBJ1-2, with 9 positions matching TRBD1. Trimming cost V 1 base and J 4 bases; bases outside gene matches: 4. CDR1 SGHAT and CDR2 FQNNGV come from the germline V gene. This CDR3 contains 15 residues. The CDR3: CASSLGGTGIYGYTF. The CDR3 DNA reads TGTGCCAGCAGCTTAGGCGGGACAGGGATCTATGGCTACACCTTC.

The chain has TRBV28 and TRBJ1-5, with TRBD1 matching over 11 bases. The V segment lost 3 bases and the J segment 7 bases; nucleotides outside the gene matches: 5. The CDR3 length is 15 residues. Per the germline V gene, CDR1 is MDHEN and CDR2 is SYDVKM. CDR3 amino acids: CASSLGQGERQPQHF. The CDR3 DNA reads TGTGCCAGCAGTTTGGGACAGGGGGAGAGGCAGCCCCAGCATTTT.

In this sample, this clone turned up once. The chain links TRBV5-4 to TRBJ1-1, with D maybe TRBD1 (5 bases). Trimming pared 3 bases from V and 1 base from J, leaving 16 bases between. This CDR3 spans 16 amino acids. Per germline, CDR1 SGHNT and CDR2 YYREEE (reference sequence). CDR3 residues: CASSSPPDSPNTEAFF. CDR3 bases: TGTGCCAGCAGCTCGCCTCCTGACAGCCCGAACACTGAAGCTTTCTTT.

This sequence joins TRBV27 and TRBJ1-1, with D maybe TRBD1 (5 bases). From germline, CDR1 is MNHEY and CDR2 SMNVEV (reference sequence). The length of the CDR3 is 16 residues. Trimming took 5 bases from V and 0 from J, leaving 16 bases between them. The CDR3 spells CASSRTVGQMNTEAFF. The CDR3 DNA is TGTGCCAGCAGTAGAACGGTGGGGCAGATGAACACTGAAGCTTTCTTT.

The V and J genes are TRBV12-5 and TRBJ1-1; a weak D match, TRBD1 (6 bases). The CDR3 runs to 14 residues. The V end lost 6 bases, the J end lost 8 bases, and 19 bases lay between the germline ends. Per the germline V gene, CDR1 is LGHNT and CDR2 is FRNRAP. CDR3 sequence (DNA): TGTGCTAGTGGCCAACAGGGAGAAGTGGCGGAAGCTTTCTTT. Its translation is CASGQQGEVAEAFF.

This clone was counted only a few times. This chain links TRBV6-6 with TRBJ1-2; D is perhaps TRBD1 (6 bases). This CDR3 comprises 13 residues. Trimming shortened V by 5 bases and J by 4 bases, and 11 bases separated the two germline ends. Per germline, CDR1 MNHNY and CDR2 SVGAGI (reference sequence). CDR3 coding DNA: TGTGCCAGCAGTACGACAGGCGGCTATGGCTACACCTTC. Translation: CASSTTGGYGYTF.

The genes are TRBV27 and TRBJ1-1; tentatively, D is TRBD1 (5 bases). Trimming stripped 7 bases from V and 2 bases from J, with 14 bases between. CDR3 size: 14 residues. Looked up from germline, CDR1 is MNHEY and CDR2 is SMNVEV (reference sequence). The chain's CDR3 is CASNPGGGNTEAFF. The CDR3 DNA reads as TGTGCCAGCAATCCTGGCGGGGGTAACACTGAAGCTTTCTTT.

The CDR3 coding sequence is TGTGCCAGCAGTTTAGGGGGGGCGGCCTACGAGCAGTACTTC. The encoded protein is CASSLGGAAYEQYF. This chain links TRBV27 with TRBJ2-7; weak D call: TRBD2 (7 bases). Germline loops: CDR1 MNHEY, CDR2 SMNVEV (reference sequence). CDR3 length equals 14 residues. Trimming removed 2 bases at V and 2 bases at J, with 10 bases between.

The rearrangement links TRBV6-2 or TRBV6-3 to TRBJ2-5; D perhaps matches TRBD2 (5 bases). Trimming removed 0 bases at V and 5 bases at J, with 16 bases between. Looked up from germline, CDR1 is MNHEY and CDR2 is SVGEGT. The CDR3 has 16 residues. This chain's CDR3 is CASSYSRTGRGETQYF. The CDR3 nucleotides are TGTGCCAGCAGTTACTCGAGGACGGGGAGAGGTGAGACCCAGTACTTC.

The V call is TRBV4-2, the J call TRBJ2-3; 7 bases line up with TRBD2. The CDR3 is 16 residues long. Germline lookup yields CDR1 LGHNA and CDR2 YNFKEQ. V lost 1 base, J lost 1 base, and 5 bases stayed unmatched. The CDR3 DNA reads as TGTGCCAGCAGCCAAGGGGCCAGCGGGGGCACAGATACGCAGTATTTT. Encoded protein: CASSQGASGGTDTQYF.

The genes are TRBV18 and TRBJ2-1, with 8 bases fitting TRBD1. This CDR3 comprises 14 residues. Germline lookup yields CDR1 KGHSH and CDR2 LQKENI. V lost 8 bases to trimming and J lost 7 bases; unmatched junction nucleotides: 10. The CDR3 sequence is CASDWDRKGNEQFF. The CDR3 coding sequence is TGTGCCAGCGACTGGGACAGGAAGGGTAATGAGCAGTTCTTC. Drawing the rest from reference TRBV18 and TRBJ2-1, the complete variable domain is NAGVMQNPRHLVRRRGQEARLRCSPMKGHSHVYWYRQLPEEGLKFMVYLQKENIIDESGMPKERFSAEFPKEGPSILRIQQVVRGDSAAYFCASDWDRKGNEQFFGPGTRLTVL.

The chain is built from TRBV19 and TRBJ1-1; D not certain. With 7 bases removed from V and 3 bases from J, the gap between germline ends came to 12 bases. The CDR3 length is 13 residues. Germline V gene sequence: CDR1 LNHDA, CDR2 SQIVND (reference sequence). CDR3 protein: CASTPLSYTEAFF. The CDR3 nucleotides read TGTGCCAGTACCCCTTTGAGTTACACTGAAGCTTTCTTT.

The rearrangement joins TRBV9 to TRBJ1-4; 7 positions agree with TRBD1. Germline assignment: CDR1 SGDLS and CDR2 YYNGEE. The CDR3 loop spans 16 amino acids. V shed 0 bases and J 2 bases; nucleotides not matched to a gene: 4. The CDR3 DNA sequence: TGTGCCAGCAGCGTAGTTCAGGGGGGCACTAATGAAAAACTGTTTTTT. It codes for CASSVVQGGTNEKLFF.

J is TRBJ1-3 and V is TRBV9; the D is unclear. The ends were cut back, 8 bases at V and 2 bases at J, with 14 bases in the middle. The V gene's germline CDR1 is SGDLS and CDR2 YYNGEE. The CDR3 extends over 14 amino acids. The chain's CDR3 is CARTTEAPGNTIYF. CDR3 DNA: TGTGCCAGAACCACGGAGGCCCCTGGAAACACCATATATTTT. The full variable domain, completed using reference TRBV9 and TRBJ1-3, is DSGVTQTPKHLITATGQRVTLRCSPRSGDLSVYWYQQSLDQGLQFLIQYYNGEERAKGNILERFSAQQFPDLHSELNLSSLELGDSALYFCARTTEAPGNTIYFGEGSWLTVV.

This chain uses TRBV18 with TRBJ1-6; no definite D call. Trimming stripped 4 bases from V and 2 bases from J, with 9 bases between. CDR1 is KGHSH and CDR2 is LQKENI in the germline V gene. There are 15 residues in the CDR3. For the CDR3, the DNA is TGTGCCAGCTCACTGAACACCCCCTATAATTCACCCCTCCACTTT. Its translation: CASSLNTPYNSPLHF.

This clone was counted a single time. The chain couples TRBV27 to TRBJ2-3; D ambiguous. V shed 5 bases and J shed 0 bases, with 15 bases lying between them. In germline, CDR1 is MNHEY, CDR2 SMNVEV (reference sequence). This CDR3 is 16 amino acids long. As DNA, the CDR3 is TGTGCCAGCAGTCCCCCCCCCGCCACAAGCACAGATACGCAGTATTTT. This sequence encodes CASSPPPATSTDTQYF.

The chain combines TRBV16 with TRBJ2-7; a weak D match, TRBD1 (6 bases). CDR1 KGHSY and CDR2 FQNENV come from the germline V gene. The ends were cut back, 4 bases at V and 1 base at J, with 17 bases in the middle. The CDR3 is 16 amino acids. The CDR3 DNA is TGTGCCAGCAGCCCCTCGGTTATAGGGGGTTCCTACGAGCAGTACTTC. Translating it yields CASSPSVIGGSYEQYF. The entire variable domain, with the rest obtained from reference TRBV16 and TRBJ2-7, is as follows: GEEVAQTPKHLVRGEGQKAKLYCAPIKGHSYVFWYQQVLKNEFKFLISFQNENVFDETGMPKERFSAKCLPNSPCSLEIQATKLEDSAVYFCASSPSVIGGSYEQYFGPGTRLTVT.

The chain has TRBV19 and TRBJ1-1; 7 nucleotides align to TRBD1. V lost 6 bases, J lost 1 base, and 11 bases stayed unmatched. The germline V gene encodes CDR1 LNHDA and CDR2 SQIVND (reference sequence). The CDR3 runs 16 residues. CDR3 sequence reads: CASRNPQQGRNTEAFF. CDR3 coding DNA: TGTGCCAGTAGGAATCCCCAACAGGGGCGGAACACTGAAGCTTTCTTT.

This sequence joins TRBV5-1 and TRBJ2-5; 7 positions agree with TRBD1. CDR3 length: 14 amino acids. V was clipped by 3 bases and J by 3 bases; unmatched bases: 5. From germline, CDR1 is SGHRS and CDR2 YFSETQ. CDR3 DNA sequence: TGCGCCAGCAGCTCGACAGGGTATGAAGAGACCCAGTACTTC. Translation gives CASSSTGYEETQYF.

This chain uses TRBV7-9 with TRBJ1-1, with D perhaps TRBD1 (6 bases). V lost 2 bases, J lost 0 bases, and 10 bases lay in between. The length of the CDR3 is 15 residues. From germline, CDR1 is SEHNR and CDR2 FQNEAQ (reference sequence). In nucleotides, the CDR3 is TGTGCCAGCAGCTTAAGAGGGACATTGAACACTGAAGCTTTCTTT. Its protein is CASSLRGTLNTEAFF.

This clone was counted a single time. This chain joins TRBV6-4 and TRBJ1-6, with 8 bases lining up with TRBD1. CDR1 is MRHNA, CDR2 SNTAGT, per germline. This CDR3 comprises 14 residues. V was clipped by 8 bases and J by 7 bases; unmatched bases: 7. The CDR3 DNA reads as TGTGCCAGCCCTCAGGGGGCGCGGAATTCACCCCTCCACTTT. Amino acid sequence: CASPQGARNSPLHF.

J is TRBJ1-1 and V is TRBV19; D call uncertain. Per the germline V gene, CDR1 is LNHDA and CDR2 is SQIVND (reference sequence). Trimming removed 3 bases from V and 8 bases from J, with 10 bases in between. The CDR3 length is 12 residues. The CDR3 loop is CASSISVREAFF. CDR3 in DNA: TGTGCCAGTAGTATTTCAGTCCGAGAAGCTTTCTTT.

The rearrangement uses TRBV2 and TRBJ2-7; the match to TRBD2 covers 12 bases. The CDR3 length is 14 residues. V shed 7 bases, J shed 2 bases, and the junction held 3 bases outside the gene matches. From germline, CDR1 is SNHLY and CDR2 FYNNEI. The DNA of the CDR3 is TGTGCCAGCATCAGGACTAGCGGGACCTACGAGCAGTACTTC. Translated: CASIRTSGTYEQYF.